The T cell receptor (beta chain) under discussion was sequenced for a study of low-dose radiotherapy and immunotherapy resistance in tumors. Germline V gene lookup returns CDR1 LGHNT and CDR2 FRNRAP. V gave up 0 bases and J gave up 5 bases, with 7 bases separating them. The CDR3 extends over 13 amino acids. Time point specified: after trial treatment. As to treatment: LDRT plus nivolumab, ipilimumab, low-dose cyclophosphamide and aspirin (RACIN trial). The table lists this clonotype with many counts. Priming of first-strand cDNA relied on TRAV- and TRBV-specific primers (covering alpha and beta chains). TCRs were amplified for roughly 20 PCR cycles with a constant-region primer and V-primer adapter. TCRdb reanalysed the reads using MiXCR and keeps one entry per CDR3 protein. This table has tens of thousands of distinct CDR3 sequences, roughly 19% appearing once.

This specimen consisted of PBMCs, obtained after low-dose radiotherapy plus immunotherapy. The clonotype was recovered from a female donor with ovarian cancer. The V and J genes are TRBV12-5 and TRBJ2-5; possible D gene TRBD2, 5 bases. The CDR3 region is CASGLVPGETQYF. DNA for the CDR3: TGTGCTAGTGGTTTGGTACCGGGGGAGACCCAGTACTTC.